Shown below are 31 T cell receptor beta chains from a single sample sequenced in a study of early T cells in non-severe SARS-CoV-2 infection. In TCRdb, the 5' RACE reads were re-called with MiXCR into one record per CDR3 protein. The sample lists 56,000 or so distinct CDR3 sequences, over 9.5% occurring once. The specimen sequenced was whole blood. The source of these receptors is an adult who was a healthcare worker with PCR-confirmed SARS-CoV-2 infection or an uninfected control (not recorded which).

This clonotype was observed many times. The chain is built from TRBV5-4 and TRBJ2-1; 9 nucleotides agree with TRBD2. V shed 0 bases, J shed 5 bases, and the junction held 6 bases outside the gene matches. This CDR3 comprises 16 residues. CDR1 is SGHNT and CDR2 is YYREEE in the germline V gene (reference sequence). DNA of the CDR3: TGTGCCAGCAGCTTGGGGGTAGCGGGAGCGAACAATGAGCAGTTCTTC. The encoded protein is CASSLGVAGANNEQFF.

The sample holds many counts of this clonotype. The J gene is TRBJ1-6, the V gene TRBV5-1, with TRBD1 identical over 7 bases. The V gene end was trimmed by 8 bases and the J gene end by 7 bases; junction bases not matched to a gene: 6. The CDR3 length is 13 residues. The germline gives CDR1 SGHRS, CDR2 YFSETQ. CDR3 sequence: CASTGQINSPLHF. For the CDR3, the DNA is TGCGCCAGTACGGGACAGATAAATTCACCCCTCCACTTT. Full variable domain (remainder filled in from reference TRBV5-1 and TRBJ1-6): KAGVTQTPRYLIKTRGQQVTLSCSPISGHRSVSWYQQTPGQGLQFLFEYFSETQRNKGNFPGRFSGRQFSNSRSEMNVSTLELGDSALYLCASTGQINSPLHFGNGTRLTVT.

This clonotype has at least ten counts. CDR3 nucleotides: TGTGCCAGCAGTAGCGGACAGAGCGTGTACCAAGAGACCCAGTACTTC. Its translation is CASSSGQSVYQETQYF. The V and J genes are TRBV6-5 and TRBJ2-5; maybe TRBD1 (6 bases). In germline, CDR1 is MNHEY, CDR2 SVGAGI. V was shortened by 5 bases and J by 0 bases, with 16 bases between the two germline ends. The CDR3 loop spans 16 amino acids.

This clonotype was recorded a few times. This chain joins TRBV20-1 and TRBJ2-5; no firm D call. This CDR3 has 10 amino acids. Germline lookup yields CDR1 DFQATT and CDR2 SNEGSKA (reference sequence). Trimming cost V 5 bases and J 4 bases, with 5 bases left between them. Here the CDR3 reads CSAEIETQYF. The DNA for the CDR3 is TGCAGTGCTGAGATAGAGACCCAGTACTTC.

This clonotype appeared a few times. The V and J genes are TRBV12-3 or TRBV12-4 and TRBJ1-3; D gene ambiguous. There are 12 residues in the CDR3. Trimming took 5 bases from V and 8 from J, leaving 10 bases between them. The CDR3 DNA reads TGTGCCAGCAGTAACTATGGGGACACCATATATTTT. This translates into CASSNYGDTIYF.

In its sample, this clonotype was seen a few times. V gene TRBV20-1 combines with J gene TRBJ2-4; D may be TRBD2 (5 bases). The germline CDR1 and CDR2 sequences are DFQATT and SNEGSKA (reference sequence). CDR3 length equals 15 residues. With 1 base removed from V and 3 bases from J, the gap between germline ends came to 13 bases. The CDR3, as DNA: TGCAGTGCTAGAGTGGCTAGCCGGGGCAAAAACATTCAGTACTTC. It specifies CSARVASRGKNIQYF.

This clonotype was seen ten or more times. The CDR3 DNA reads as TGTGCCAGCACCCATGGGGCCTACTACGAGCAGTACTTC. Its protein product is CASTHGAYYEQYF. The V and J genes are TRBV7-9 and TRBJ2-7, with a weak D call TRBD1 (5 bases). The germline CDR1 and CDR2 sequences are SEHNR and FQNEAQ (reference sequence). This CDR3 has 13 amino acids. The V end was cut by 7 bases, the J end by 3 bases, with 13 bases between.

This clonotype came up many times. The chain combines TRBV7-9 with TRBJ2-3; 11 bases are a match to TRBD1. This CDR3 has 15 amino acids. With V trimmed by 6 bases and J by 4 bases, 6 bases remained unmatched. Germline values: CDR1 SEHNR, CDR2 FQNEAQ (reference sequence). The CDR3 is CASSWGQGDADTQYF. The CDR3 DNA reads as TGTGCCAGCAGTTGGGGACAGGGGGACGCAGATACGCAGTATTTT.

This clonotype was detected a few times. The chain is built from TRBV2 and TRBJ2-3; D is unresolved. V was clipped by 5 bases and J by 5 bases, with 8 bases between them. The length of the CDR3 is 12 residues. CDR1 and CDR2 (germline): SNHLY, FYNNEI. Here the CDR3 DNA reads TGTGCCAGCAGTCCTTCCATAGATACGCAGTATTTT. This gives the protein CASSPSIDTQYF.

This clonotype was observed many times. This rearrangement joins TRBV7-9 to TRBJ2-3; TRBD2 matches 11 bases. The V gene end was trimmed by 2 bases and the J gene end by 5 bases; junction bases not matched to a gene: 9. The germline gives CDR1 SEHNR, CDR2 FQNEAQ (reference sequence). The CDR3 consists of 17 residues. CDR3 nucleotide sequence: TGTGCCAGCAGCTTAATATTCCTAGCGGGAGGTGAAGATACGCAGTATTTT. This gives the protein CASSLIFLAGGEDTQYF.

The rearrangement joins TRBV5-1 to TRBJ2-5; TRBD1 is a possible D gene (5 bases). The CDR3 has 14 amino acids. V was shortened by 0 bases and J by 4 bases, with 10 bases between the two germline ends. Germline V gene data show CDR1 as SGHRS and CDR2 as YFSETQ. The CDR3 is CASSLGAGIETQYF. The DNA of the CDR3 is TGCGCCAGCAGCTTGGGGGCAGGGATAGAGACCCAGTACTTC.

This clonotype has just a few counts. This chain uses TRBV24-1 with TRBJ2-7; D may correspond to TRBD1 or TRBD2 (5 bases each). The CDR3 spans 14 residues. Germline-derived CDR1 and CDR2 are KGHDR and SFDVKD. The ends were cut back, 3 bases at V and 4 bases at J, with 12 bases in the middle. This CDR3 reads CATSDAGAQYEQYF. The CDR3 DNA sequence: TGTGCCACCAGTGATGCCGGGGCGCAGTACGAGCAGTACTTC.

This clonotype was seen at least ten times. The chain couples TRBV10-3 to TRBJ2-7, with D uncertain. The CDR3 covers 13 residues. Per the germline V gene, CDR1 is ENHRY and CDR2 is SYGVKD. V was pared by 2 bases and J by 7 bases, with 12 bases between. CDR3 residues: CAISERLDDEQYF. CDR3 nucleotide sequence: TGTGCCATCAGTGAGCGGCTAGACGATGAGCAGTACTTC.

V is TRBV20-1 and J is TRBJ2-3; possibly TRBD2 for D (6 bases). The CDR3 extends over 15 amino acids. V lost 1 base and J lost 2, with 13 bases in between. Germline V gene sequence: CDR1 DFQATT, CDR2 SNEGSKA (reference sequence). The CDR3 sequence is CSARGDSGFTDTQYF. The CDR3 nucleotides are TGCAGTGCTAGAGGGGATAGCGGCTTCACAGATACGCAGTATTTT.

Only a few counts were recorded for this clonotype. The V call is TRBV30, the J call TRBJ2-2; 7 bases are shared with TRBD2. This CDR3 region has 20 residues. CDR1 and CDR2 (germline): GTSNPN, SVGIG (reference sequence). The V gene end was trimmed by 0 bases and the J gene end by 0 bases; junction bases not matched to a gene: 16. The DNA of the CDR3 is TGTGCCTGGAGTGTATTGCTTGCGGCTAGCGGCTTTACGAACACCGGGGAGCTGTTTTTT. Translated: CAWSVLLAASGFTNTGELFF.

Comment on this clonotype: A much larger clone is a single base away; this may be a read error. The chain links TRBV5-1 to TRBJ1-4; 7 positions agree with TRBD1. The CDR3 is 14 residues long. The V gene's germline CDR1 is SGHRS and CDR2 YFSETQ. The V segment lost 4 bases and the J segment 9 bases; nucleotides outside the gene matches: 9. This CDR3 is CASSQGQPGKKLFF. The CDR3 DNA sequence: TGCGCCAGCAGCCAGGGACAGCCGGGGAAAAAACTGTTTTTT.

This clonotype was observed at least ten times. This chain connects TRBV7-2 to TRBJ2-1; D gene uncertain. The length of the CDR3 is 11 residues. Deletions cut 5 bases from V and 11 bases from J, with 10 bases between. Germline CDR1 and CDR2: SGHTA and FQGNSA. CDR3 nucleotide sequence: TGTGCCAGCAGCCCTCAGGTCCAGCAGTTCTTC. It codes for CASSPQVQQFF.

V is TRBV5-5 and J is TRBJ2-2; 9 bases fit TRBD2. CDR3 length: 16 residues. With V trimmed by 0 bases and J by 4 bases, 4 bases remained unmatched. Germline CDR1 and CDR2: SGHKS and YYEKEE (reference sequence). CDR3 in amino acids: CASSLASGEITGELFF. In DNA form, the CDR3 reads TGTGCCAGCAGCTTGGCTAGCGGGGAAATCACCGGGGAGCTGTTTTTT. The whole variable domain, filled in from reference TRBV5-5 and TRBJ2-2, reads DAGVTQSPTHLIKTRGQQVTLRCSPISGHKSVSWYQQVLGQGPQFIFQYYEKEERGRGNFPDRFSARQFPNYSSELNVNALLLGDSALYLCASSLASGEITGELFFGEGSRLTVL.

V is TRBV11-2 and J is TRBJ2-5; possible D gene TRBD2, 5 bases. The CDR3 totals 13 residues. Germline loops: CDR1 SGHAT, CDR2 FQNNGV. The ends were cut back, 6 bases at V and 5 bases at J, with 13 bases in the middle. As DNA, the CDR3 is TGTGCCAGCAGAAGCGGAGCTCGGGAGACCCAGTACTTC. Its translation: CASRSGARETQYF.

Many counts were recorded for this clonotype. The chain links TRBV27 to TRBJ2-2, with D possibly matching TRBD2 (6 bases). The CDR3 spans 17 residues. V shed 0 bases and J shed 4 bases, with 15 bases lying between them. Looked up from germline, CDR1 is MNHEY and CDR2 is SMNVEV (reference sequence). The CDR3 loop is CASSLSPGVGATGELFF. DNA of the CDR3: TGTGCCAGCAGTTTATCTCCGGGGGTAGGGGCCACCGGGGAGCTGTTTTTT.

This chain uses TRBV3-1 with TRBJ1-4; D is uncertain. V was trimmed by 1 base and J by 4 bases, leaving 13 bases between them. The germline gives CDR1 LGHDT, CDR2 YNNKEL (reference sequence). CDR3 length: 16 amino acids. The CDR3 region is CASSQGGGRINEKLFF. The DNA of the CDR3 is TGTGCCAGCAGCCAAGGCGGCGGGCGGATTAATGAAAAACTGTTTTTT. Variable domain in full (rest from reference TRBV3-1 and TRBJ1-4): DTAVSQTPKYLVTQMGNDKSIKCEQNLGHDTMYWYKQDSKKFLKIMFSYNNKELIINETVPNRFSPKSPDKAHLNLHINSLELGDSAVYFCASSQGGGRINEKLFFGSGTQLSVL.

V and J are TRBV4-2 and TRBJ2-7; 11 nucleotides line up with TRBD1. The V gene end was trimmed by 4 bases and the J gene end by 3 bases; junction bases not matched to a gene: 5. The CDR3 consists of 15 residues. Germline V gene lookup returns CDR1 LGHNA and CDR2 YNFKEQ. The CDR3 region has the DNA TGTGCCAGCAGCCCCCGGGACAGGGGGTTCTACGAGCAGTACTTC. Translating it yields CASSPRDRGFYEQYF.

This clonotype was picked up many times. The V call is TRBV20-1, the J call TRBJ2-2; D not certain. Per the germline V gene, CDR1 is DFQATT and CDR2 is SNEGSKA (reference sequence). The V and J ends lost 1 base and 6 bases respectively, with 6 bases between them. The length of the CDR3 is 12 residues. CDR3 residues: CSARVPAGELFF. The CDR3 DNA follows: TGCAGTGCTAGAGTTCCGGCCGGGGAGCTGTTTTTT.

The chain recombines TRBV5-5 with TRBJ1-5, with D hard to call. CDR3 length: 15 amino acids. The germline gives CDR1 SGHKS, CDR2 YYEKEE (reference sequence). Trimming removed 0 bases from V and 3 bases from J, with 10 bases in between. The CDR3 loop is CASSLVGLINQPQHF. DNA of the CDR3: TGTGCCAGCAGCTTGGTAGGGCTTATCAATCAGCCCCAGCATTTT. The full variable domain, completed using reference TRBV5-5 and TRBJ1-5, is DAGVTQSPTHLIKTRGQQVTLRCSPISGHKSVSWYQQVLGQGPQFIFQYYEKEERGRGNFPDRFSARQFPNYSSELNVNALLLGDSALYLCASSLVGLINQPQHFGDGTRLSIL.

This clonotype occurred a few times. The rearrangement joins TRBV12-3 or TRBV12-4 to TRBJ1-1; D is unclear. Trimming took 5 bases from V and 6 from J, leaving 10 bases between them. The CDR3 totals 12 residues. CDR3 amino acids: CASSQRRAEAFF. The CDR3 bases are TGTGCCAGCAGTCAGAGAAGGGCTGAAGCTTTCTTT.

This chain joins TRBV7-3 and TRBJ2-3, with D unresolved. The CDR3 is 13 amino acids. Deletions cut 2 bases from V and 1 base from J, with 4 bases between. The germline CDR1 and CDR2 sequences are SGHTA and FQGTGA. Here the CDR3 DNA reads TGTGCCAGCAGCTTAGATGGCACAGATACGCAGTATTTT. Its protein product is CASSLDGTDTQYF.

In its sample, this clonotype was seen many times. This rearrangement joins TRBV12-5 to TRBJ2-5; either TRBD1 or TRBD2 may fit D (7 bases each). V lost 6 bases, J lost 7 bases, and 21 bases lay in between. CDR3 size: 15 residues. The germline CDR1 and CDR2 sequences are LGHNT and FRNRAP. The CDR3 reads CASGPTPGGGWTQYF. CDR3 coding DNA: TGTGCTAGTGGCCCTACCCCAGGGGGGGGATGGACCCAGTACTTC.

The chain couples TRBV6-5 to TRBJ2-7, with D possibly being TRBD1 or TRBD2 (5 bases each). CDR1 MNHEY and CDR2 SVGAGI come from the germline V gene. Trimming removed 7 bases from V and 4 bases from J, with 14 bases in between. The CDR3 spans 13 residues. The chain's CDR3 is CASTPGAGYEQYF. DNA for the CDR3: TGTGCCAGCACCCCCGGGGCCGGTTACGAGCAGTACTTC.

The V call is TRBV10-3, the J call TRBJ2-3; 12 nucleotides line up with TRBD2. The ends lost 4 bases at V and 6 bases at J; junction bases unmatched: 11. The CDR3 is 17 amino acids. Germline CDR1 ENHRY, CDR2 SYGVKD. DNA of the CDR3: TGTGCCATCAGTGGGGCTAGCGGGAGGGCCCTACGGGATACGCAGTATTTT. Amino acid sequence: CAISGASGRALRDTQYF.

V usage is TRBV5-1 and J usage is TRBJ2-1, with D unresolved. The V end lost 3 bases, the J end lost 10 bases, and 8 bases lay between the germline ends. The CDR3 has 11 residues. The germline CDR1 and CDR2 sequences are SGHRS and YFSETQ. The CDR3 bases are TGCGCCAGCAGCTCCAAAGGGGAGCAGTTCTTC. Amino acids: CASSSKGEQFF.

This clonotype was seen at least ten times. This sequence joins TRBV9 and TRBJ2-3, with TRBD2 matching 8 bases. This CDR3 spans 16 amino acids. V lost 4 bases, J lost 0 bases, and 7 bases stayed unmatched. Per germline, CDR1 SGDLS and CDR2 YYNGEE. The CDR3 protein is CASSLRTSRSTDTQYF. CDR3 nucleotides: TGTGCCAGCAGCCTCCGGACTAGCCGAAGCACAGATACGCAGTATTTT.